Listed below are T cell receptor beta chains from one sample, sequenced in a study of T cells in Graves' hyperthyroidism and ophthalmopathy. TCRdb analysed the multiplex PCR reads with MiXCR anew, one entry per CDR3 protein. Here the sample spans over 150,000 distinct CDR3 sequences, 15% to 20% being singletons. The sequencing input was blood. The receptors were gathered from a woman aged 45-65 years with Graves' hyperthyroidism. Each CDR3 is given with its conserved first and last residue. A D gene is named only where the DNA matches it firmly. Expanded clones get a size class; other rows say once, few or many, or leave the size out.

>.|.|TRBJ1-2|TRBV10-3
CAISEGVGRGYTF
TGTGCCATCAGTGAAGGCGTGGGCCGGGGCTACACCTTC
>TRBD2|few|TRBJ2-1|TRBV5-6
CASSPERGGNNEQFF
TGTGCCAGCAGCCCCGAGCGGGGGGGGAACAATGAGCAGTTCTTC
>.|many|TRBJ1-2|TRBV7-9
CASKQVNYGYTF
TGTGCCAGCAAACAGGTTAACTATGGCTACACCTTC
>.|many|TRBJ2-1|TRBV18
CASSQGDNEQFF
TGTGCCAGCTCCCAGGGAGACAATGAGCAGTTCTTC
>.|many|TRBJ1-2|TRBV15
CATAQASNYGYTF
TGTGCCACCGCTCAGGCGTCTAACTATGGCTACACCTTC
>.|many|TRBJ1-1|TRBV7-9
CASSQLPGSRGTEAFF
TGTGCCAGCAGCCAACTCCCCGGGTCCCGGGGAACTGAAGCTTTCTTT
>TRBD1|few|TRBJ2-7|TRBV4-1
CASSHGGTGVYEQYF
TGCGCCAGCAGCCACGGAGGGACAGGGGTCTACGAGCAGTACTTC
>.|many|TRBJ1-3|TRBV7-9
CASTHSGSTGNTIYF
TGTGCCAGCACCCATTCCGGGTCCACTGGAAACACCATATATTTT
>TRBD2|many|TRBJ2-1|TRBV5-1
CASSPTSGGQFEQFF
TGCGCCAGCAGCCCGACTAGCGGGGGCCAGTTTGAGCAGTTCTTC
>.|few|TRBJ2-7|TRBV5-1
CASSTDPAYEQYF
TGCGCCAGCAGCACGGACCCGGCCTACGAGCAGTACTTC
>.|.|TRBJ2-3|TRBV12-3/TRBV12-4
CASSPPPAFGADTQYF
TGTGCCAGCAGCCCGCCCCCAGCGTTTGGCGCAGATACGCAGTATTTT
>.|.|TRBJ2-7|TRBV2
CASTLLAGAYEQYF
TGTGCCAGCACCCTCTTGGCGGGTGCCTACGAGCAGTACTTC
>.|many|TRBJ1-1|TRBV7-2
CASSLQAHTEAFF
TGTGCCAGCAGCTTGCAGGCCCACACTGAAGCTTTCTTT
>.|many|TRBJ1-2|TRBV7-8
CASSPEHQRPEGYTF
TGTGCCAGCAGCCCCGAGCACCAGCGACCGGAAGGCTACACCTTC
>.|.|TRBJ2-2|TRBV7-3
CASSRQGSGELFF
TGTGCCAGCAGCCGGCAGGGAAGCGGGGAGCTGTTTTTT
>.|many|TRBJ2-1|TRBV9
CASSATGAGSYNEQFF
TGTGCCAGCAGCGCGACGGGTGCCGGCTCCTACAATGAGCAGTTCTTC
>.|many|TRBJ1-2|TRBV27
CASSFTRGANYGYTF
TGTGCCAGCAGTTTTACGAGGGGTGCCAATTATGGCTACACCTTC
>.|many|TRBJ2-6|TRBV2
CASRDKSSGANVLTF
TGTGCCAGCAGGGACAAGAGCTCTGGGGCCAACGTCCTGACTTTC
>TRBD1|few|TRBJ1-4|TRBV3-1
CASSRLDRSHEKLFF
TGTGCCAGCAGCCGGTTGGACAGGTCTCATGAAAAACTGTTTTTT
>TRBD2|many|TRBJ2-3|TRBV20-1
CSARSGGVGDTQYF
TGCAGTGCTAGAAGCGGGGGGGTTGGCGATACGCAGTATTTT
>.|many|TRBJ2-3|TRBV9
CASSVYDTDTQYF
TGTGCCAGCAGCGTGTACGACACAGATACGCAGTATTTT
>.|many|TRBJ1-2|TRBV28
CASSLKLRSYGYTF
TGTGCCAGCAGTTTGAAGTTAAGGAGCTATGGCTACACCTTC
>.|.|TRBJ1-4|TRBV19
CATSAGVEKLFF
TGTGCCACCTCCGCGGGCGTTGAAAAACTGTTTTTT
>.|.|TRBJ2-1|TRBV4-2
CASSQPVESSYNEQFF
TGTGCCAGCAGCCAACCAGTAGAAAGCTCCTACAATGAGCAGTTCTTC
>TRBD1|many|TRBJ1-1|TRBV5-1
CASSLRQGATEAFF
TGCGCCAGCAGCTTGAGACAGGGGGCCACTGAAGCTTTCTTT